This T cell receptor beta chain comes out of a study of patients and donors after allogeneic stem cell transplantation. The CDR3 sequence is 14 residues long. The germline V gene has CDR1 SGHKS and CDR2 YYEKEE (reference sequence). V lost 7 bases and J 1 base, leaving 14 bases between the germline ends. TCRdb re-called the RT-PCR reads through MiXCR, storing one row per CDR3 protein. The table includes some 150,000 distinct CDR3 sequences, approximately 37% detected once. The chain links TRBV5-5 to TRBJ1-1; D is uncertain. The receptor's source is a human donor who was either an allogeneic HSCT recipient or a stem cell or donor lymphocyte infusion donor (not recorded which). It is not recorded whose cells these are; they may come from a transplant donor. The specimen sequenced was blood, either unsorted or a sorted T cell fraction (not recorded which). CDR3 bases: TGTGCCAGCCGGCGGAGCCACCGGAACACTGAAGCTTTCTTT. Residues: CASRRSHRNTEAFF.